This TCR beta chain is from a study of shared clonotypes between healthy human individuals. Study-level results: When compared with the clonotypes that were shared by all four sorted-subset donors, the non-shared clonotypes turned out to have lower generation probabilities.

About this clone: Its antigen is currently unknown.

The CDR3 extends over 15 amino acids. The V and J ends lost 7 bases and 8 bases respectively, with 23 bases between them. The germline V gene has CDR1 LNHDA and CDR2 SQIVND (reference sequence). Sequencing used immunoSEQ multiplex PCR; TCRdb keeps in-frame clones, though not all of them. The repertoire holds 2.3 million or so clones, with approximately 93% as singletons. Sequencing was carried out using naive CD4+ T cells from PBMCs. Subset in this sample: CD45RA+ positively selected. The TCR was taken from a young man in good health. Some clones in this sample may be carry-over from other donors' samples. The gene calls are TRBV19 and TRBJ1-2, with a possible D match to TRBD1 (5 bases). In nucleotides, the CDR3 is TGTGCCAGTACCCCCCTAACGGGGGGGGGTGGAGGCTACACCTTC. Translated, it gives CASTPLTGGGGGYTF.